Each of the 7 T cell receptor beta chains below was sequenced from the same sample in a study of cytomegalovirus exposure and HLA in healthy donors. Researchers ran the PCR with 60 Vbeta and 13 Jbeta primers. The data were produced by immunoSEQ multiplex PCR, yet TCRdb's version contains in-frame clones alone and is incomplete. This table has 140,000 to 150,000 clones, around 10% appearing once. The sequencing sample was made of PBMCs. These TCRs come from a man aged 45-65 years in good health and CMV-seronegative.

The rearrangement joins TRBV5-1 to TRBJ2-5, with D perhaps TRBD2 (7 bases). The CDR3 totals 13 residues. The germline V and J ends were trimmed by 1 base and 4 bases, with 8 bases remaining between them. Germline V gene sequence: CDR1 SGHRS, CDR2 YFSETQ. For the CDR3, the DNA is TGCGCCAGCAGCTTGAGGGGGGGAGAGACCCAGTACTTC. Protein: CASSLRGGETQYF. The whole variable domain, filled in from reference TRBV5-1 and TRBJ2-5, reads KAGVTQTPRYLIKTRGQQVTLSCSPISGHRSVSWYQQTPGQGLQFLFEYFSETQRNKGNFPGRFSGRQFSNSRSEMNVSTLELGDSALYLCASSLRGGETQYFGPGTRLLVL.

This clone was observed a few times. CDR3 sequence: CASSPGGPGTGELFF. The CDR3 DNA is TGCGCCAGCAGCCCTGGCGGACCGGGAACCGGGGAGCTGTTTTTT. The J gene is TRBJ2-2, the V gene TRBV5-1; maybe TRBD2 (5 bases). The germline CDR1 and CDR2 sequences are SGHRS and YFSETQ. The CDR3 totals 15 residues. The V gene lost 4 bases and the J gene lost 5 bases, with 15 bases spanning the gap. Drawing the rest from reference TRBV5-1 and TRBJ2-2, the complete variable domain is KAGVTQTPRYLIKTRGQQVTLSCSPISGHRSVSWYQQTPGQGLQFLFEYFSETQRNKGNFPGRFSGRQFSNSRSEMNVSTLELGDSALYLCASSPGGPGTGELFFGEGSRLTVL.

This clone was seen more than once but under ten times. CDR3 protein: CASSPDRDSSYYGYTF. The CDR3 bases are TGCGCCAGCAGCCCGGACAGGGACTCTTCGTACTATGGCTACACCTTC. The chain carries TRBV5-1 and TRBJ1-2; 8 nucleotides match TRBD1. CDR1 and CDR2 from the germline V gene are SGHRS and YFSETQ. This CDR3 spans 16 amino acids. Germline trimming cut 4 bases from V and 3 bases from J; bases unmatched to any gene: 11.

The V and J genes are TRBV27 and TRBJ2-7; 9 bases agree with TRBD1. Germline V gene sequence: CDR1 MNHEY, CDR2 SMNVEV (reference sequence). CDR3 length: 15 amino acids. V was clipped by 6 bases and J by 1 base; unmatched bases: 7. Here the CDR3 DNA reads TGTGCCAGCAGCCGATCCGGGACAGGGTCCTACGAGCAGTACTTC. Its translation: CASSRSGTGSYEQYF.

The table lists this clone with a few counts. The V call is TRBV7-3, the J call TRBJ1-2; 9 bases agree with TRBD1. Germline trimming cut 0 bases from V and 5 bases from J; bases unmatched to any gene: 7. Germline-derived CDR1 and CDR2 are SGHTA and FQGTGA. The CDR3 totals 16 residues. The CDR3 nucleotides read TGTGCCAGCAGCTTAACTGGGACAGGGAACCGTTATGGCTACACCTTC. This gives the protein CASSLTGTGNRYGYTF.

This clone has more than one count but fewer than ten. The chain couples TRBV12-5 to TRBJ2-7; 9 positions agree with TRBD1. Germline CDR1 and CDR2: LGHNT and FRNRAP. CDR3 size: 14 residues. V was clipped by 6 bases and J by 5 bases; unmatched bases: 8. The CDR3 spells CASGPGQGSNEQYF. The CDR3 nucleotides read TGTGCTAGTGGCCCGGGACAGGGATCGAACGAGCAGTACTTC.

This clone was counted a few times. The rearrangement links TRBV5-1 to TRBJ1-4, with D uncertain. The CDR3 length is 14 residues. V lost 5 bases to trimming and J lost 8 bases, with 16 bases between them. The germline gives CDR1 SGHRS, CDR2 YFSETQ. Here the CDR3 DNA reads TGCGCCAGCAGTGTACGAGGTTTGGAGGAAAAACTGTTTTTT. This gives the protein CASSVRGLEEKLFF. The whole variable domain, remainder taken from reference TRBV5-1 and TRBJ1-4, is KAGVTQTPRYLIKTRGQQVTLSCSPISGHRSVSWYQQTPGQGLQFLFEYFSETQRNKGNFPGRFSGRQFSNSRSEMNVSTLELGDSALYLCASSVRGLEEKLFFGSGTQLSVL.